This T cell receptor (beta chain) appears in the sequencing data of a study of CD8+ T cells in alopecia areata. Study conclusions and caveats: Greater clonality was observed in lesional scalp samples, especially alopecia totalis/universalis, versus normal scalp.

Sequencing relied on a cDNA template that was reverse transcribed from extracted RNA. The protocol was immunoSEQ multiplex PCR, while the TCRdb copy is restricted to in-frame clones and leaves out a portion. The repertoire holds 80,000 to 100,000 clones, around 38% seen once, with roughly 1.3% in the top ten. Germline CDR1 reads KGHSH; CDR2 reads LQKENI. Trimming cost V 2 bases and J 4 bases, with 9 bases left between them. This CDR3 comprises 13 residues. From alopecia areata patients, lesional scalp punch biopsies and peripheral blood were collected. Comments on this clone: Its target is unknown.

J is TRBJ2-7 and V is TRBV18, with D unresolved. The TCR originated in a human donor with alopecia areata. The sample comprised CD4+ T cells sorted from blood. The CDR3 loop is CASSPNPGYEQYF. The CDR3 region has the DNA TGTGCCAGCTCACCAAATCCAGGATACGAGCAGTACTTC.